This is a list of T cell receptor beta chains from one sample in a study of blood T cell repertoires in COVID-19. Assay used: immunoSEQ multiplex PCR; TCRdb lists only in-frame clones, some missing. This sample yields some 250,000 clones, of which around 80% are seen a single time; approximately 6% belongs to the top ten. The sample taken for sequencing was peripheral blood. These receptors were taken from a man older than 75 with acute or convalescent COVID-19. The CDR3 runs from the conserved cysteine through the conserved F or W. The D gene is left open where the match is weak. The listing skips clone size in some rows; elsewhere it reads once, few, many or a size class.

clone_size: .
d_call: .
j_call: TRBJ1-5
v_call: TRBV2
cdr3_aa: CASRLRSNQPQHF
cdr3_nt: TGTGCCAGCAGACTGCGTAGCAATCAGCCCCAGCATTTT

clone_size: .
d_call: .
j_call: TRBJ1-2
v_call: TRBV5-1
cdr3_aa: CASSLDRALNYGYTF
cdr3_nt: TGCGCCAGCAGCTTGGACAGAGCATTGAACTATGGCTACACCTTC

clone_size: .
d_call: .
j_call: TRBJ1-1
v_call: TRBV12-3/TRBV12-4
cdr3_aa: CASSSQGNTEAFF
cdr3_nt: TGTGCCAGCAGTTCACAGGGGAACACTGAAGCTTTCTTT

clone_size: .
d_call: .
j_call: TRBJ2-3
v_call: TRBV5-1
cdr3_aa: CASSVEVQSDTQYF
cdr3_nt: TGCGCCAGCAGTGTGGAGGTCCAATCTGATACGCAGTATTTT

clone_size: .
d_call: TRBD1
j_call: TRBJ2-7
v_call: TRBV28
cdr3_aa: CASSSSLTGLLPSEQYF
cdr3_nt: TGTGCCAGCAGTTCATCATTGACAGGGCTCCTCCCTAGCGAGCAGTACTTC

clone_size: .
d_call: TRBD1
j_call: TRBJ2-2
v_call: TRBV6-5
cdr3_aa: CASRTRDRGNGELFF
cdr3_nt: TGTGCCAGCAGGACCCGGGACAGGGGTAACGGGGAGCTGTTTTTT

clone_size: .
d_call: .
j_call: TRBJ2-3
v_call: TRBV6-1
cdr3_aa: CASSDRGNTDTQYF
cdr3_nt: TGTGCCAGCAGTGACCGGGGGAACACAGATACGCAGTATTTT

clone_size: .
d_call: TRBD1
j_call: TRBJ1-3
v_call: TRBV9
cdr3_aa: CASSRGQGGTIYF
cdr3_nt: TGTGCCAGCAGCCGGGGACAGGGGGGCACCATATATTTT

clone_size: .
d_call: .
j_call: TRBJ1-2
v_call: TRBV5-6
cdr3_aa: CASSHSQGNYGYTF
cdr3_nt: TGTGCCAGCAGCCACTCTCAGGGAAACTATGGCTACACCTTC

clone_size: .
d_call: .
j_call: TRBJ1-2
v_call: TRBV7-2
cdr3_aa: CASSTVGVGGGYTF
cdr3_nt: TGTGCCAGCAGCACCGTGGGGGTAGGGGGTGGCTACACCTTC

clone_size: .
d_call: .
j_call: TRBJ2-2
v_call: TRBV6-5
cdr3_aa: CASIGTGELFF
cdr3_nt: TGTGCCAGCATCGGGACCGGGGAGCTGTTTTTT

clone_size: .
d_call: TRBD2
j_call: TRBJ2-3
v_call: TRBV5-1
cdr3_aa: CASSLAASGYLTDTQYF
cdr3_nt: TGCGCCAGCAGCTTGGCGGCTAGCGGGTATCTTACAGATACGCAGTATTTT

clone_size: .
d_call: TRBD1
j_call: TRBJ1-1
v_call: TRBV7-2
cdr3_aa: CASSLVGQGATEAFF
cdr3_nt: TGTGCCAGCAGCTTAGTAGGACAGGGGGCAACTGAAGCTTTCTTT

clone_size: .
d_call: TRBD1
j_call: TRBJ2-7
v_call: TRBV6-5
cdr3_aa: CASSYTGAGGAYEQYF
cdr3_nt: TGTGCCAGCAGTTACACCGGCGCAGGGGGTGCCTACGAGCAGTACTTC

clone_size: once
d_call: .
j_call: TRBJ2-1
v_call: TRBV3-1/TRBV3-2
cdr3_aa: CASSQIRDEQFF
cdr3_nt: TGTGCCAGCAGCCAAATTCGCGATGAGCAGTTCTTC

clone_size: .
d_call: TRBD1
j_call: TRBJ2-2
v_call: TRBV5-1
cdr3_aa: CASRGTGQGNTGELFF
cdr3_nt: TGCGCCAGCAGGGGCACGGGACAGGGGAACACCGGGGAGCTGTTTTTT

clone_size: .
d_call: TRBD2
j_call: TRBJ2-5
v_call: TRBV3-1/TRBV3-2
cdr3_aa: CASSQDGTSGVGETQYF
cdr3_nt: TGTGCCAGCAGCCAAGACGGGACTAGCGGGGTCGGGGAGACCCAGTACTTC

clone_size: .
d_call: .
j_call: TRBJ1-2
v_call: TRBV27
cdr3_aa: CASSFSGVYGYTF
cdr3_nt: TGTGCCAGCAGTTTCAGCGGGGTTTACGGCTACACCTTC

clone_size: .
d_call: .
j_call: TRBJ2-1
v_call: TRBV20-1
cdr3_aa: CSASLGHSTYNEQFF
cdr3_nt: TGCAGTGCTAGTCTAGGCCACTCTACCTACAATGAGCAGTTCTTC

clone_size: .
d_call: TRBD2
j_call: TRBJ2-7
v_call: TRBV6-5
cdr3_aa: CASMPLADISYEQYF
cdr3_nt: TGTGCCAGCATGCCACTAGCGGATATCTCCTACGAGCAGTACTTC

clone_size: .
d_call: .
j_call: TRBJ1-1
v_call: TRBV7-2
cdr3_aa: CASSPQDTEAFF
cdr3_nt: TGTGCCAGCAGTCCGCAGGACACTGAAGCTTTCTTT

clone_size: few
d_call: TRBD1
j_call: TRBJ2-1
v_call: TRBV5-1
cdr3_aa: CASSLRGQGDGNEQFF
cdr3_nt: TGCGCCAGCAGCTTGCGAGGACAGGGGGATGGCAATGAGCAGTTCTTC

clone_size: .
d_call: .
j_call: TRBJ2-4
v_call: TRBV6-1
cdr3_aa: CASSEEGRRVTKNIQYF
cdr3_nt: TGTGCCAGCAGTGAAGAAGGTAGGAGAGTAACCAAAAACATTCAGTACTTC

clone_size: .
d_call: .
j_call: TRBJ1-2
v_call: TRBV6-6
cdr3_aa: CASSYSLSGNYGYTF
cdr3_nt: TGTGCCAGCAGTTACTCGCTATCGGGAAACTATGGCTACACCTTC

clone_size: .
d_call: .
j_call: TRBJ2-1
v_call: TRBV3-1/TRBV3-2
cdr3_aa: CASSQRGNYYNEQFF
cdr3_nt: TGTGCCAGCAGCCAACGGGGAAACTACTACAATGAGCAGTTCTTC

clone_size: once
d_call: .
j_call: TRBJ1-4
v_call: TRBV2
cdr3_aa: CASSDSEASGVGATNEKLFF
cdr3_nt: TGTGCCAGCAGTGACAGCGAGGCATCGGGGGTGGGGGCAACTAATGAAAAACTGTTTTTT

clone_size: .
d_call: TRBD1
j_call: TRBJ1-6
v_call: TRBV5-4
cdr3_aa: CASSPKPGQDYSPLHF
cdr3_nt: TGTGCCAGCAGCCCCAAACCGGGACAGGACTATTCACCCCTCCACTTT

clone_size: .
d_call: TRBD1
j_call: TRBJ1-6
v_call: TRBV5-1
cdr3_aa: CASSQDTGGNSPLHF
cdr3_nt: TGCGCCAGCAGCCAAGATACAGGGGGCAATTCACCCCTCCACTTT

clone_size: .
d_call: .
j_call: TRBJ2-3
v_call: TRBV27
cdr3_aa: CASSSTFGTITTDTQYF
cdr3_nt: TGTGCCAGCAGTTCAACCTTCGGGACAATTACCACAGATACGCAGTATTTT

clone_size: .
d_call: .
j_call: TRBJ2-7
v_call: TRBV30
cdr3_aa: CAWSDQTGSFAQYF
cdr3_nt: TGTGCCTGGAGTGATCAAACCGGGTCCTTCGCGCAGTACTTC

clone_size: .
d_call: TRBD2
j_call: TRBJ2-1
v_call: TRBV3-1/TRBV3-2
cdr3_aa: CASSQAGTSGVWKGYEQFF
cdr3_nt: TGTGCCAGCAGCCAGGCCGGGACTAGCGGGGTTTGGAAGGGGTATGAGCAGTTCTTC

clone_size: .
d_call: TRBD1
j_call: TRBJ2-3
v_call: TRBV29-1
cdr3_aa: CSVGTGVATDTQYF
cdr3_nt: TGCAGCGTGGGGACAGGGGTGGCCACAGATACGCAGTATTTT

clone_size: .
d_call: TRBD2
j_call: TRBJ2-5
v_call: TRBV19
cdr3_aa: CASSIASAGTSGQARTQYF
cdr3_nt: TGTGCCAGTAGTATAGCTTCCGCGGGGACTAGCGGCCAGGCTAGGACCCAGTACTTC

clone_size: .
d_call: .
j_call: TRBJ2-2
v_call: TRBV10-1
cdr3_aa: CASSEGTYNTGELFF
cdr3_nt: TGCGCCAGCAGCGAAGGGACATATAACACCGGGGAGCTGTTTTTT

clone_size: .
d_call: .
j_call: TRBJ2-2
v_call: TRBV28
cdr3_aa: CASSFPVAQIRELFF
cdr3_nt: TGTGCCAGCAGTTTCCCAGTGGCCCAAATCCGGGAGCTGTTTTTT

clone_size: .
d_call: .
j_call: TRBJ2-1
v_call: TRBV2
cdr3_aa: CASDGQGLDEQFF
cdr3_nt: TGTGCCAGCGACGGCCAGGGTTTGGATGAGCAGTTCTTC

clone_size: few
d_call: .
j_call: TRBJ2-1
v_call: TRBV27
cdr3_aa: CASSFPGQNSYNEQFF
cdr3_nt: TGTGCCAGCAGTTTCCCCGGACAGAACTCCTACAATGAGCAGTTCTTC

clone_size: .
d_call: .
j_call: TRBJ2-5
v_call: TRBV29-1
cdr3_aa: CSVEGSEETQYF
cdr3_nt: TGCAGCGTTGAAGGGTCGGAAGAGACCCAGTACTTC

clone_size: .
d_call: .
j_call: TRBJ1-2
v_call: TRBV24-1
cdr3_aa: CATSDNYRNTGYTF
cdr3_nt: TGTGCCACCAGTGATAACTACAGGAACACGGGCTACACCTTC

clone_size: .
d_call: TRBD1
j_call: TRBJ2-7
v_call: TRBV5-1
cdr3_aa: CASGDRQGPGGQYF
cdr3_nt: TGCGCCAGCGGGGACCGACAGGGGCCCGGGGGGCAGTACTTC

clone_size: .
d_call: TRBD1
j_call: TRBJ1-5
v_call: TRBV7-2
cdr3_aa: CASSQIQGLQPQHF
cdr3_nt: TGTGCCAGCAGCCAGATACAGGGGCTTCAGCCCCAGCATTTT

clone_size: .
d_call: TRBD1
j_call: TRBJ2-5
v_call: TRBV11-2
cdr3_aa: CASSSGQALRETQYF
cdr3_nt: TGTGCCAGCAGCTCCGGACAGGCGTTGAGGGAGACCCAGTACTTC